One sample yielded the 10 T cell receptor beta chains listed below, sequenced in a study of T-cell memory formation after mild COVID-19. From the 5' RACE reads, TCRdb called clonotypes with MiXCR, one entry per CDR3 protein. The repertoire holds roughly 450,000 distinct CDR3 sequences, about 18% seen once, with around an eighth in the top ten. The specimen was PBMCs or a T cell subset sorted from them (not recorded which). All receptors come from an adult woman who had mild COVID-19 (a few samples of this study predate the infection). Cell type and time point are not known.

This chain uses TRBV18 with TRBJ2-7; 10 bases are shared with TRBD2. Germline V gives CDR1 KGHSH, CDR2 LQKENI. This CDR3 spans 17 amino acids. V was clipped by 0 bases and J by 0 bases; unmatched bases: 5. CDR3 bases: TGTGCCAGCTCACCACCTCAACTAGCGGGGAGCTCCTACGAGCAGTACTTC. This encodes CASSPPQLAGSSYEQYF.

The chain links TRBV4-1 to TRBJ2-3, with 9 bases lining up with TRBD1. V shed 4 bases, J shed 6 bases, and the junction held 5 bases outside the gene matches. The CDR3 runs 14 residues. CDR1 is MGHRA and CDR2 is YSYEKL in the germline V gene. The CDR3 here is CASSPQQGADTQYF. DNA for the CDR3: TGCGCCAGCAGCCCTCAACAGGGGGCGGATACGCAGTATTTT.

The chain joins TRBV5-1 to TRBJ1-1; 9 bases agree with TRBD1. This CDR3 is built from 16 residues. The V segment lost 4 bases and the J segment 4 bases; nucleotides outside the gene matches: 11. Germline V gene data show CDR1 as SGHRS and CDR2 as YFSETQ. The CDR3 spells CASSHGTGQLGTEAFF. CDR3 bases: TGCGCCAGCAGCCATGGGACAGGGCAACTGGGCACTGAAGCTTTCTTT.

The V and J genes are TRBV29-1 and TRBJ1-4; 7 bases are a match to TRBD1. Germline V CDR1 and CDR2: SQVTM, ANQGSEA. Trimming removed 6 bases from V and 13 bases from J; junction bases left unmatched: 14. This CDR3 region has 13 residues. CDR3 residues: CSVRDSLGQVLFF. For the CDR3, the DNA is TGCAGCGTCAGGGACAGCCTTGGCCAGGTACTGTTTTTT.

This clonotype was seen more than once but under ten times. The chain is built from TRBV2 and TRBJ1-1, with 10 bases lining up with TRBD1. The CDR3 totals 16 residues. The V segment lost 7 bases and the J segment 8 bases; nucleotides outside the gene matches: 16. Germline loops: CDR1 SNHLY, CDR2 FYNNEI. DNA of the CDR3: TGTGCCAGCATCGGGACAGGGGTTCCCCCCGGGCCCGAAGCTTTCTTT. Encoded protein: CASIGTGVPPGPEAFF. The full variable domain, in which reference TRBV2 and TRBJ1-1 provide the parts outside the CDR3, is EPEVTQTPSHQVTQMGQEVILRCVPISNHLYFYWYRQILGQKVEFLVSFYNNEISEKSEIFDDQFSVERPDGSNFTLKIRSTKLEDSAMYFCASIGTGVPPGPEAFFGQGTRLTVV.

This clonotype was seen only a few times. V and J are TRBV5-6 and TRBJ2-7; either TRBD1 or TRBD2 may supply D (5 bases each). Germline CDR1 reads SGHDT; CDR2 reads YYEEEE. This CDR3 is built from 15 residues. The V end was cut by 5 bases, the J end by 5 bases, with 20 bases between. In DNA form, the CDR3 reads TGTGCCAGCAGACCTTATGGGACGCCCCCCGACGAGCAGTACTTC. Translating it yields CASRPYGTPPDEQYF. The full variable domain, in which reference TRBV5-6 and TRBJ2-7 provide the parts outside the CDR3, is DAGVTQSPTHLIKTRGQQVTLRCSPKSGHDTVSWYQQALGQGPQFIFQYYEEEERQRGNFPDRFSGHQFPNYSSELNVNALLLGDSALYLCASRPYGTPPDEQYFGPGTRLTVT.

V usage is TRBV5-1 and J usage is TRBJ1-1; D is possibly TRBD1 (6 bases). CDR3 length equals 15 residues. Trimming stripped 4 bases from V and 3 bases from J, with 16 bases between. CDR1 and CDR2 from the germline V gene are SGHRS and YFSETQ. The CDR3 DNA is TGCGCCAGCAGCCCTTGGACAGTTTCCGACACTGAAGCTTTCTTT. This gives the protein CASSPWTVSDTEAFF.

This clonotype came up once. The chain has TRBV14 and TRBJ2-2; no clear D. The V and J ends lost 4 bases and 1 base respectively, with 7 bases between them. The CDR3 is 14 amino acids. Germline values: CDR1 SGHDN, CDR2 FVKESK. The CDR3 region has the DNA TGTGCCAGCAGCCCCCTTTTGAACACCGGGGAGCTGTTTTTT. It codes for CASSPLLNTGELFF.

This clonotype has just a few counts. The chain couples TRBV12-3 or TRBV12-4 to TRBJ1-5; maybe TRBD1 (5 bases). The CDR3 is made up of 15 amino acids. V lost 0 bases and J 7 bases, leaving 13 bases between the germline ends. The CDR3 DNA sequence: TGTGCCAGCAGTTTAGCGGGCGGGGCGAGGCAGCCCCAGCATTTT. It yields the protein CASSLAGGARQPQHF.

The V gene is TRBV30, the J gene TRBJ2-6; a weak D match, TRBD2 (5 bases). The CDR3 length is 14 residues. Between the trimmed V and J ends, which lost 3 bases and 0 bases, there was a span of 6 bases. The germline V gene encodes CDR1 GTSNPN and CDR2 SVGIG (reference sequence). This CDR3 reads CAWRAGSGANVLTF. CDR3 bases: TGTGCCTGGAGGGCGGGCTCTGGGGCCAACGTCCTGACTTTC.